This TCR beta chain stems from a study of CD8 T cells in ankylosing spondylitis. In making TCR beta libraries, quantitative 5'-RACE with molecular barcodes was used. TCRdb reprocessed the 5' RACE reads via MiXCR and lists one record per CDR3 protein. The sample records 350,000 to 550,000 distinct CDR3 sequences, more than 25% being singletons. The germline CDR1 and CDR2 sequences are SGDLS and YYNGEE. V was shortened by 4 bases and J by 3 bases, with 13 bases between the two germline ends. CDR3 length: 14 residues. In the case of this clonotype: Its antigen is still unknown.

Overall study findings and caveats: Earlier studies detected some motif variants in reactive arthritis synovial fluid and blood. Those disease-linked clones were CD8+; they were also relatively rare in peripheral blood. Reports say disease-linked clones showed up significantly more in matched ankylosing spondylitis synovial fluid. A motif of fewer than ten highly homologous TCR beta variants was seen as apparently characteristic of ankylosing spondylitis blood.

Input material: blood, either unsorted or a sorted T cell fraction (not recorded which). The sequence was obtained from a male donor with ankylosing spondylitis. This chain uses TRBV9 with TRBJ1-1; maybe TRBD1 (5 bases). CDR3 protein: CASSIRVEDTEAFF. CDR3 nucleotide sequence: TGTGCCAGCAGCATCAGGGTGGAGGACACTGAAGCTTTCTTT.